Following are 17 T cell receptor beta chains from one sample sequenced in a study of cytomegalovirus exposure and HLA in healthy donors. Primers for the PCR totalled 60 Vbeta and 13 Jbeta. The protocol was immunoSEQ multiplex PCR, while the TCRdb copy is restricted to in-frame clones and leaves out a portion. This repertoire comprises tens of thousands of clones; its ten largest clones make up 1.1%. Source material: PBMCs. The receptor source for this set is a woman aged 25 to 39 in good health and CMV-seronegative.

V gene TRBV18 combines with J gene TRBJ2-5; the match to TRBD1 covers 7 bases. The germline V gene encodes CDR1 KGHSH and CDR2 LQKENI. The CDR3 sequence is 13 residues long. The ends lost 3 bases at V and 4 bases at J; junction bases unmatched: 2. The CDR3 nucleotides are TGTGCCAGCTCACCGGGGACAGTAGAGACCCAGTACTTC. This encodes CASSPGTVETQYF.

V and J are TRBV19 and TRBJ2-3, with D tentatively TRBD1 (5 bases). V shed 4 bases and J shed 4 bases, with 9 bases lying between them. CDR1 is LNHDA and CDR2 is SQIVND in the germline V gene (reference sequence). CDR3 length: 13 residues. The CDR3 here is CASSTTEADTQYF. Written as DNA, the CDR3 is TGTGCCAGTAGTACGACAGAGGCAGATACGCAGTATTTT. The variable domain in full, with the rest retrieved from reference TRBV19 and TRBJ2-3, is DGGITQSPKYLFRKEGQNVTLSCEQNLNHDAMYWYRQDPGQGLRLIYYSQIVNDFQKGDIAEGYSVSREKKESFPLTVTSAQKNPTAFYLCASSTTEADTQYFGPGTRLTVL.

The rearrangement links TRBV29-1 to TRBJ1-2; a weak D match, TRBD1 (6 bases). Germline assignment: CDR1 SQVTM and CDR2 ANQGSEA. V lost 6 bases, J lost 3 bases, and 11 bases lay in between. The length of the CDR3 is 12 residues. CDR3 amino acids: CSVQGGDYGYTF. The CDR3 DNA is TGCAGCGTACAAGGGGGGGACTATGGCTACACCTTC.

Concerning this clone: Other DNA sequences from this sample encode an identical CDR3 as well. In DNA form, the CDR3 reads TGTGCCAGCTCTGTTGGGCGGGTCGAGGGCTACACCTTC. Its translation is CASSVGRVEGYTF. V is TRBV18 and J is TRBJ1-2; D ambiguous. This CDR3 contains 13 residues. Trimming took 6 bases from V and 8 from J, leaving 16 bases between them. Germline CDR1 reads KGHSH; CDR2 reads LQKENI.

The J gene is TRBJ2-5, the V gene TRBV30; the match to TRBD2 covers 12 bases. V lost 2 bases, J lost 2 bases, and 9 bases stayed unmatched. This CDR3 contains 17 residues. The germline V gene encodes CDR1 GTSNPN and CDR2 SVGIG (reference sequence). This chain's CDR3 is CAWSSTSGSDLQETQYF. In nucleotides, the CDR3 is TGTGCCTGGAGTTCGACTAGCGGGAGTGACTTACAAGAGACCCAGTACTTC.

J is TRBJ1-6 and V is TRBV6-1; possible D gene TRBD1, 6 bases. Germline CDR1 reads MNHNS; CDR2 reads SASEGT. V gave up 2 bases and J gave up 10 bases, with 15 bases separating them. The CDR3 spans 15 residues. For the CDR3, the DNA is TGTGCCAGCAGTGAATCGCAAACAGGGAGATCACCCCTCCACTTT. Translated: CASSESQTGRSPLHF.

The chain has TRBV2 and TRBJ2-1; 9 positions match TRBD1. Losses at the gene ends were 4 bases for V and 8 bases for J; bases not matched to a gene: 9. This CDR3 has 15 amino acids. Germline CDR1 SNHLY, CDR2 FYNNEI. The CDR3 region has the DNA TGTGCCAGCAGTGGAATTGACAGGGGGATCGATGAGCAGTTCTTC. It specifies CASSGIDRGIDEQFF.

The V call is TRBV13, the J call TRBJ2-2, with D perhaps matching TRBD2 (5 bases). Per the germline V gene, CDR1 is PRHDT and CDR2 is FYEKMQ (reference sequence). The CDR3 has 14 residues. Trimming left V 2 bases short and J 4 bases short, with 8 bases between. The CDR3 bases are TGTGCCAGCAGCTTACGGGCGGGCACCGGGGAGCTGTTTTTT. This sequence encodes CASSLRAGTGELFF.

V is TRBV30 and J is TRBJ1-3; D not resolved. CDR1 is GTSNPN, CDR2 SVGIG, per germline (reference sequence). The CDR3 covers 14 residues. The V and J ends lost 5 bases and 0 bases respectively, with 11 bases between them. CDR3 sequence (DNA): TGTGCCTGGGGAGAGGCGTTCTCTGGAAACACCATATATTTT. Translating it yields CAWGEAFSGNTIYF.

The chain is built from TRBV28 and TRBJ2-7; 11 bases map to TRBD2. The germline V gene has CDR1 MDHEN and CDR2 SYDVKM. The CDR3 contains 14 residues. V was clipped by 5 bases and J by 2 bases; unmatched bases: 2. The CDR3, as DNA: TGTGCCAGCAGTGGGACTAGCGGCACCTACGAGCAGTACTTC. Protein product: CASSGTSGTYEQYF.

V usage is TRBV6-1 and J usage is TRBJ1-1, with D possibly TRBD1 on 5 matching bases. The germline gives CDR1 MNHNS, CDR2 SASEGT. CDR3 length: 12 amino acids. Trimming removed 11 bases at V and 4 bases at J, with 14 bases between. The CDR3 nucleotides are TGTGCCGTCCAGGGTTCGGGCACTGAAGCTTTCTTT. This translates into CAVQGSGTEAFF.

The chain carries TRBV18 and TRBJ2-7, with a possible D match to TRBD1 (5 bases). This CDR3 region has 12 residues. The germline V gene encodes CDR1 KGHSH and CDR2 LQKENI. V was clipped by 4 bases and J by 3 bases, with 7 bases between them. The CDR3: CASSLDNYEQYF. For the CDR3, the DNA is TGTGCCAGCTCACTGGACAACTACGAGCAGTACTTC.

The chain has TRBV30 and TRBJ2-2; TRBD1 matches at 7 bases. CDR3 length: 14 residues. V shed 0 bases and J 4 bases; nucleotides not matched to a gene: 2. Germline values: CDR1 GTSNPN, CDR2 SVGIG (reference sequence). The CDR3 nucleotides read TGTGCCTGGAGTGTGGGACAGCTCACCGGGGAGCTGTTTTTT. Translating it yields CAWSVGQLTGELFF.

V usage is TRBV7-2 and J usage is TRBJ1-1, with a weak D call TRBD1 (5 bases). Trimming pared 2 bases from V and 7 bases from J, leaving 11 bases between. Germline CDR1 reads SGHTA; CDR2 reads FQGNSA. The CDR3 contains 13 residues. This chain's CDR3 is CASSLYGGGEAFF. CDR3 DNA sequence: TGTGCCAGCAGCTTATATGGGGGGGGTGAAGCTTTCTTT.

V and J are TRBV18 and TRBJ2-5, with TRBD1 matching over 7 bases. Trimming cost V 4 bases and J 2 bases; bases outside gene matches: 16. Germline values: CDR1 KGHSH, CDR2 LQKENI. There are 18 residues in the CDR3. For the CDR3, the DNA is TGTGCCAGCTCACAAGTACAGGGGCCCGGCGGGTTACAAGAGACCCAGTACTTC. Translated: CASSQVQGPGGLQETQYF.

The CDR3 coding sequence is TGTGCCAGCAGTCCAGGCCTCCGGACAGGGGGCATGTATGGCTACACCTTC. Its protein is CASSPGLRTGGMYGYTF. This sequence joins TRBV27 and TRBJ1-2; TRBD1 aligns across 11 bases. J gave up 5 bases and V 5 bases, and 13 bases lay outside the gene matches. The CDR3 totals 17 residues. Germline V gene lookup returns CDR1 MNHEY and CDR2 SMNVEV (reference sequence).

V usage is TRBV5-1 and J usage is TRBJ2-3, with a weak D call TRBD1 (6 bases). Between the trimmed V and J ends, which lost 4 bases and 0 bases, there was a span of 9 bases. Germline loops: CDR1 SGHRS, CDR2 YFSETQ. This CDR3 comprises 14 residues. The CDR3 DNA sequence: TGCGCCAGCAGCCCAGGGGACAGCACAGATACGCAGTATTTT. It codes for CASSPGDSTDTQYF.